The 27 T cell receptor beta chains below come from one sample, sequenced in a study of long-term antiretroviral therapy in people with HIV. Version v3.0 of the immunoSEQ assay was performed at survey level. Method: immunoSEQ multiplex PCR; TCRdb's copy keeps in-frame clones and lacks some. The sample consists of around 40,000 clones, roughly 86% of them appearing once. The sequenced sample was unsorted PBMCs, obtained 0.1 years before starting antiretroviral therapy. Receptor source: a woman between 50 and 59 years old with HIV.

The count of this clone is one. The V gene is TRBV7-3, the J gene TRBJ1-6; D is ambiguous. V gave up 2 bases and J gave up 8 bases, with 10 bases separating them. This CDR3 region has 14 residues. Germline V gene sequence: CDR1 SGHTA, CDR2 FQGTGA. The CDR3 loop reads CASSLLGPYSPLHF. The CDR3, as DNA: TGTGCCAGCAGCTTATTAGGGCCTTATTCACCCCTCCACTTT.

This clone was seen only once. This chain uses TRBV30 with TRBJ2-3; D might be TRBD1 (5 bases). The ends were cut back, 1 base at V and 6 bases at J, with 20 bases in the middle. The germline CDR1 and CDR2 sequences are GTSNPN and SVGIG (reference sequence). This CDR3 is built from 16 residues. The CDR3 loop reads CAWSAVVRVIPDTQYF. The DNA of the CDR3 is TGTGCCTGGAGTGCCGTCGTCAGGGTCATTCCGGATACGCAGTATTTT.

This clone was observed once. V is TRBV19 and J is TRBJ2-7; D is unclear. V dropped 7 bases and J dropped 0 bases, with 7 bases sitting between them. The CDR3 runs to 12 residues. Germline lookup yields CDR1 LNHDA and CDR2 SQIVND (reference sequence). DNA of the CDR3: TGTGCCAGTAACTCAAACTCCTACGAGCAGTACTTC. Its protein product is CASNSNSYEQYF. Full variable domain (outside the CDR3, taken from reference TRBV19 and TRBJ2-7): DGGITQSPKYLFRKEGQNVTLSCEQNLNHDAMYWYRQDPGQGLRLIYYSQIVNDFQKGDIAEGYSVSREKKESFPLTVTSAQKNPTAFYLCASNSNSYEQYFGPGTRLTVT.

The chain is built from TRBV14 and TRBJ2-2; no firm D call. CDR3 length equals 15 residues. The ends were cut back, 1 base at V and 7 bases at J, with 13 bases in the middle. CDR1 SGHDN and CDR2 FVKESK come from the germline V gene. The CDR3 DNA follows: TGTGCCAGCAGCCAAGTCTCTCACCTCGGCGGGGAGCTGTTTTTT. Encoded protein: CASSQVSHLGGELFF.

The chain has TRBV29-1 and TRBJ2-1, with 7 bases matching TRBD2. Germline CDR1 SQVTM, CDR2 ANQGSEA. CDR3 length: 14 residues. Trimming at V came to 3 bases and at J to 8 bases, leaving 10 bases not matched to a gene. In DNA, the CDR3 is TGCAGCGTTGAGGGGGGGGTGTCAAGGGATGAGCAGTTCTTC. Amino acid sequence: CSVEGGVSRDEQFF.

V usage is TRBV4-1 and J usage is TRBJ2-5, with D tentatively TRBD1 or TRBD2 (5 bases each). Germline V lookup: CDR1 MGHRA, CDR2 YSYEKL. The CDR3 covers 14 residues. Trimming left V 4 bases short and J 1 base short, with 10 bases between. As DNA, the CDR3 is TGCGCCAGCAGCCTGGGACCGTCCCAAGAGACCCAGTACTTC. Amino acid sequence: CASSLGPSQETQYF.

The rearrangement links TRBV11-2 to TRBJ2-5, with D possibly being TRBD1 (5 bases). The CDR3 is 15 residues long. The V end lost 3 bases, the J end lost 5 bases, and 16 bases lay between the germline ends. The germline V gene encodes CDR1 SGHAT and CDR2 FQNNGV. The CDR3 sequence: CASSFWGNPRETQYF. CDR3 DNA sequence: TGTGCCAGCAGCTTTTGGGGCAACCCGCGGGAGACCCAGTACTTC.

This clone was observed once. The V and J genes are TRBV18 and TRBJ1-1; D is unclear. CDR1 is KGHSH, CDR2 LQKENI, per germline. The V end lost 4 bases, the J end lost 0 bases, and 6 bases lay between the germline ends. This CDR3 spans 13 amino acids. The CDR3 sequence: CASSQVMNTEAFF. DNA of the CDR3: TGTGCCAGCTCACAGGTTATGAACACTGAAGCTTTCTTT.

In its sample, this clone was seen a few times. This rearrangement joins TRBV4-2 to TRBJ1-3; no firm D call. The V gene lost 4 bases and the J gene lost 4 bases, with 8 bases spanning the gap. The CDR3 contains 13 residues. Germline lookup yields CDR1 LGHNA and CDR2 YNFKEQ. The CDR3 here is CASSPAQGNTIYF. For the CDR3, the DNA is TGTGCCAGCAGCCCAGCGCAGGGAAACACCATATATTTT.

This clone was detected only once. This chain joins TRBV18 and TRBJ1-4; 7 bases agree with TRBD1. CDR1 is KGHSH and CDR2 is LQKENI in the germline V gene. There are 15 residues in the CDR3. V was pared by 2 bases and J by 7 bases, with 7 bases of the junction left unmatched. The CDR3 region has the DNA TGTGCCAGCTCACCAGAGAGACAGGGAGTTGAAAAACTGTTTTTT. Its translation is CASSPERQGVEKLFF.

J is TRBJ2-4 and V is TRBV6-1; D not certain. The germline V and J ends were trimmed by 1 base and 2 bases, with 9 bases remaining between them. The germline gives CDR1 MNHNS, CDR2 SASEGT. This CDR3 is built from 15 residues. This CDR3 is CASSEVVGTKNIQYF. CDR3 coding DNA: TGTGCCAGCAGTGAAGTCGTGGGAACCAAAAACATTCAGTACTTC.

V gene TRBV25-1 combines with J gene TRBJ2-6; D is unclear. CDR3 length: 15 amino acids. Trimming removed 3 bases from V and 0 bases from J, with 6 bases in between. In germline, CDR1 is MGHDK, CDR2 SYGVNS. The CDR3 sequence: CASSDWASGANVLTF. The CDR3 bases are TGTGCCAGCAGTGACTGGGCCTCTGGGGCCAACGTCCTGACTTTC.

V usage is TRBV7-3 and J usage is TRBJ1-1; no clear D. Per the germline V gene, CDR1 is SGHTA and CDR2 is FQGTGA. The CDR3 has 15 residues. The V and J ends lost 1 base and 3 bases respectively, with 12 bases between them. The CDR3 loop is CASSLMAGEYTEAFF. The CDR3 DNA is TGTGCCAGCAGCTTAATGGCAGGAGAGTACACTGAAGCTTTCTTT.

J is TRBJ1-2 and V is TRBV9; possible D gene TRBD1, 6 bases. Trimming stripped 1 base from V and 0 bases from J, with 13 bases between. CDR3 size: 16 residues. The germline CDR1 and CDR2 sequences are SGDLS and YYNGEE. The CDR3 region has the DNA TGTGCCAGCAGCGTATCACGGGGGGGCCCTAACTATGGCTACACCTTC. Amino acid sequence: CASSVSRGGPNYGYTF.

The chain has TRBV10-3 and TRBJ1-2, with a possible D match to TRBD1 (6 bases). This CDR3 contains 14 residues. V dropped 3 bases and J dropped 7 bases, with 15 bases sitting between them. Looked up from germline, CDR1 is ENHRY and CDR2 is SYGVKD. CDR3 protein: CAISDIGTLSGYTF. The CDR3 nucleotides are TGTGCCATCAGTGACATCGGGACACTTAGTGGCTACACCTTC.

This sequence joins TRBV27 and TRBJ1-1; no clear D gene. CDR1 is MNHEY, CDR2 SMNVEV, per germline (reference sequence). Trimming stripped 7 bases from V and 7 bases from J, with 10 bases between. There are 11 residues in the CDR3. The CDR3 sequence is CASIGYNEAFF. CDR3 in DNA: TGTGCCAGCATAGGCTATAATGAAGCTTTCTTT.

The rearrangement uses TRBV29-1 and TRBJ2-1, with TRBD2 identical over 12 bases. After removal of 5 bases from V and 5 bases from J, the junction contained 4 bases not matched to a gene. The germline gives CDR1 SQVTM, CDR2 ANQGSEA. The CDR3 contains 14 residues. CDR3 sequence reads: CSVTTSGGNNEQFF. In DNA form, the CDR3 reads TGCAGCGTTACGACTAGCGGGGGAAACAATGAGCAGTTCTTC.

The CDR3 here is CASGFGSGIDGYTF. The CDR3 DNA sequence: TGTGCTAGTGGTTTTGGTTCTGGGATCGATGGCTACACCTTC. The rearrangement links TRBV12-5 to TRBJ1-2; D is undetermined. This CDR3 contains 14 residues. V lost 3 bases to trimming and J lost 6 bases, with 14 bases between them. Germline CDR1 reads LGHNT; CDR2 reads FRNRAP.

The chain couples TRBV9 to TRBJ2-1; 10 bases align to TRBD2. Per germline, CDR1 SGDLS and CDR2 YYNGEE. V shed 4 bases, J shed 6 bases, and the junction held 10 bases outside the gene matches. CDR3 length: 16 amino acids. This CDR3 reads CASSPRASGGPNEQFF. The CDR3 bases are TGTGCCAGCAGCCCCCGGGCTAGCGGGGGCCCCAATGAGCAGTTCTTC.

The chain links TRBV5-8 to TRBJ1-2; a weak D match, TRBD1 (5 bases). Germline CDR1 reads SGHTS; CDR2 reads YDEGEE. Trimming took 3 bases from V and 4 from J, leaving 10 bases between them. This CDR3 spans 13 amino acids. CDR3 in DNA: TGTGCCAGCAGCTCCAGGGAATCCTATGGCTACACCTTC. Translation gives CASSSRESYGYTF. Based on the CDR3 plus reference TRBV5-8 and TRBJ1-2, the full variable domain is EAGVTQSPTHLIKTRGQQATLRCSPISGHTSVYWYQQALGLGLQFLLWYDEGEERNRGNFPPRFSGRQFPNYSSELNVNALELEDSALYLCASSSRESYGYTFGSGTRLTVV.

J is TRBJ2-5 and V is TRBV19, with D possibly matching TRBD2 (5 bases). In germline, CDR1 is LNHDA, CDR2 SQIVND (reference sequence). The V gene lost 7 bases and the J gene lost 1 base, with 13 bases spanning the gap. This CDR3 region has 14 residues. CDR3 protein: CASKNTGSQETQYF. CDR3 sequence (DNA): TGTGCCAGTAAGAATACGGGATCCCAAGAGACCCAGTACTTC.

The rearrangement links TRBV4-3 to TRBJ1-1; D is uncertain. The CDR3 runs to 14 residues. Trimming shortened V by 1 base and J by 5 bases, and 11 bases separated the two germline ends. In germline, CDR1 is LGHNA, CDR2 YSLEER. CDR3 DNA sequence: TGCGCCAGCAGCCAAGTCGGGCGCCAGACTGAAGCTTTCTTT. Encoded protein: CASSQVGRQTEAFF.

The chain is built from TRBV7-3 and TRBJ1-1; 7 positions match TRBD1. The CDR3 contains 14 residues. Germline CDR1 and CDR2: SGHTA and FQGTGA. After removal of 5 bases from V and 3 bases from J, the junction contained 6 bases not matched to a gene. The CDR3, as DNA: TGTGCCAGCAGCCTCAGGGGGGCGTACACTGAAGCTTTCTTT. It translates to CASSLRGAYTEAFF.

The chain couples TRBV25-1 to TRBJ2-1; the D gene is possibly TRBD1 (5 bases). The CDR3 consists of 16 residues. Germline values: CDR1 MGHDK, CDR2 SYGVNS. V dropped 1 base and J dropped 0 bases, with 10 bases sitting between them. The CDR3 coding sequence is TGTGCCAGCAGTGAATGGGGCAGGAGCTCCTACAATGAGCAGTTCTTC. It codes for CASSEWGRSSYNEQFF.

This sequence joins TRBV30 and TRBJ1-1; unclear D gene. V was trimmed by 3 bases and J by 1 base, leaving 12 bases between them. Germline V gene data show CDR1 as GTSNPN and CDR2 as SVGIG (reference sequence). The CDR3 sequence is 14 residues long. As DNA, the CDR3 is TGTGCCTGGAGCGGTCTGAGCCCGAACACTGAAGCTTTCTTT. As protein: CAWSGLSPNTEAFF.

This clone was counted a single time. The V and J genes are TRBV10-3 and TRBJ1-1; D not certain. The V end was cut by 2 bases, the J end by 0 bases, with 10 bases between. Germline V gives CDR1 ENHRY, CDR2 SYGVKD. The CDR3 is 15 residues long. The CDR3 is CAISETGPMNTEAFF. In DNA, the CDR3 is TGTGCCATCAGTGAGACTGGCCCCATGAACACTGAAGCTTTCTTT.

The chain is built from TRBV6-6 and TRBJ1-4, with D perhaps matching TRBD1 (5 bases). Trimming removed 2 bases from V and 4 bases from J, with 11 bases in between. Germline V gene data show CDR1 as MNHNY and CDR2 as SVGAGI (reference sequence). The length of the CDR3 is 15 residues. The CDR3, as DNA: TGTGCCAGCAGTTACGGGGCAGAACATAATGAAAAACTGTTTTTT. It codes for CASSYGAEHNEKLFF.